The 28 T cell receptor beta chains reported below all come from one sample, sequenced in a study of CD8 T cells in ankylosing spondylitis. Whole-study findings and limits: Typical of ankylosing spondylitis blood, it appeared, was a TCR beta motif of eight highly homologous variants.

TCRdb redid the calling of the 5' RACE reads with MiXCR, one entry per CDR3 protein. This table holds about 480,000 distinct CDR3 sequences, over 15% found once. Antigens of these TCRs are unknown. Sequenced sample: blood, either unsorted or a sorted T cell fraction (not recorded which). These TCRs come from a male donor with ankylosing spondylitis.

The table lists this clonotype with a few counts. For the CDR3, the DNA is TGTGCCAGCAGCTACAGCTGGCGGGGGTCATTCTCCTACGAGCAGTACTTC. Protein product: CASSYSWRGSFSYEQYF. The chain has TRBV7-9 and TRBJ2-7; 7 bases fit TRBD2. V was pared by 4 bases and J by 0 bases, with 12 bases of the junction left unmatched. The germline gives CDR1 SEHNR, CDR2 FQNEAQ (reference sequence). This CDR3 is built from 17 residues.

This clonotype has only a few counts. The chain is built from TRBV7-9 and TRBJ2-2; 7 positions match TRBD1. The trim removed 0 bases at V and 1 base at J, leaving 5 bases unmatched. This CDR3 is 17 amino acids long. CDR1 and CDR2 (germline): SEHNR, FQNEAQ (reference sequence). In DNA, the CDR3 is TGTGCCAGCAGCTTAGCCGGACAGGACAAGAACACCGGGGAGCTGTTTTTT. Protein: CASSLAGQDKNTGELFF.

V is TRBV28 and J is TRBJ2-7; D gene unclear. Germline V lookup: CDR1 MDHEN, CDR2 SYDVKM. V was cut by 11 bases and J by 3 bases, with 11 bases left in between. The CDR3 has 11 amino acids. The chain's CDR3 is CAHRQNYEQYF. CDR3 coding DNA: TGTGCCCACCGCCAGAACTACGAGCAGTACTTC.

This clonotype has a handful of counts. The rearrangement links TRBV9 to TRBJ2-1, with unresolved D. Germline V gives CDR1 SGDLS, CDR2 YYNGEE. This CDR3 is 16 amino acids long. Trimming took off 0 bases at V and 8 bases at J, with 18 bases between the two ends. CDR3: CASSVERQSGVDEQFF. The CDR3 DNA sequence: TGTGCCAGCAGCGTAGAACGGCAGTCAGGTGTGGATGAGCAGTTCTTC.

The sample holds many counts of this clonotype. This rearrangement joins TRBV10-3 to TRBJ1-2; TRBD1 agrees at 9 bases. The CDR3 covers 15 residues. Germline V gene lookup returns CDR1 ENHRY and CDR2 SYGVKD. V gave up 2 bases and J gave up 4 bases; unmatched junction bases: 5. CDR3 protein: CAISEKGQGAYGYTF. The CDR3 region has the DNA TGTGCCATCAGTGAGAAGGGACAGGGAGCCTATGGCTACACCTTC.

This clonotype was found a few times. The gene calls are TRBV12-3 or TRBV12-4 and TRBJ2-7, with D perhaps given as TRBD1 or TRBD2 (5 bases each). The CDR3 consists of 15 residues. V lost 2 bases and J lost 0, with 11 bases in between. The DNA for the CDR3 is TGTGCCAGCAGTTTAAGGAAGGGACCCTCCTACGAGCAGTACTTC. Residues: CASSLRKGPSYEQYF.

This clonotype has just a few counts. This chain uses TRBV18 with TRBJ2-1; 11 bases fit TRBD2. This CDR3 has 15 residues. With V trimmed by 3 bases and J by 5 bases, 3 bases remained unmatched. Germline V CDR1 and CDR2: KGHSH, LQKENI. The CDR3 coding sequence is TGTGCCAGCTCACCCAAACTAGCGGGAGACAATGAGCAGTTCTTC. Translating gives CASSPKLAGDNEQFF.

The chain has TRBV5-1 and TRBJ1-4; 9 positions agree with TRBD1. V dropped 0 bases and J dropped 6; count of bases not matched to a gene: 15. CDR3 length: 19 residues. The germline gives CDR1 SGHRS, CDR2 YFSETQ. For the CDR3, the DNA is TGCGCCAGCAGCTTGGCCTCTCCTAGGGACAGGGCCCGTCATGAAAAACTGTTTTTT. This sequence encodes CASSLASPRDRARHEKLFF.

The sample holds many counts of this clonotype. The rearrangement links TRBV12-3 or TRBV12-4 to TRBJ1-1; possible D gene TRBD1, 5 bases. This CDR3 spans 16 amino acids. V dropped 5 bases and J dropped 4 bases, with 20 bases sitting between them. The DNA of the CDR3 is TGTGCCAGCAGTCCAGAGGGGAGGGGCTGGGCCACTGAAGCTTTCTTT. Protein sequence: CASSPEGRGWATEAFF.

This clonotype showed up many times. The CDR3 protein is CASGTGVGGNTIYF. The CDR3 nucleotides are TGTGCCAGCGGGACGGGGGTTGGTGGAAACACCATATATTTT. This chain uses TRBV12-3 or TRBV12-4 with TRBJ1-3, with a tentative D call TRBD1 (5 bases). Deletions cut 8 bases from V and 3 bases from J, with 14 bases between. This CDR3 region has 14 residues.

CDR3 sequence (DNA): TGTGCCAGCAGTAAACTAGCGAATGAGCAGTTCTTC. This sequence encodes CASSKLANEQFF. The gene calls are TRBV28 and TRBJ2-1; 7 bases match TRBD2. J gave up 7 bases and V 5 bases, and 2 bases lay outside the gene matches. Germline values: CDR1 MDHEN, CDR2 SYDVKM. The CDR3 is 12 residues long.

This chain links TRBV11-3 with TRBJ2-2; D gene unclear. Deletions cut 4 bases from V and 4 bases from J, with 10 bases between. The germline V gene has CDR1 SGHNT and CDR2 YENEEA. The CDR3 is made up of 14 amino acids. CDR3 sequence (DNA): TGTGCCAGCAGCTCCTCTAGTGGCACCGGGGAGCTGTTTTTT. It specifies CASSSSSGTGELFF.

The V call is TRBV3-1, the J call TRBJ2-5, with a weak D call TRBD2 (6 bases). The germline gives CDR1 LGHDT, CDR2 YNNKEL (reference sequence). V was trimmed by 1 base and J by 9 bases, leaving 12 bases between them. The CDR3 contains 13 residues. In nucleotides, the CDR3 is TGTGCCAGCAGCCAAGGGACTACCTTAGCCCAGTACTTC. This sequence encodes CASSQGTTLAQYF.

This rearrangement joins TRBV6-2 or TRBV6-3 to TRBJ2-7; no clear D gene. CDR1 MNHEY and CDR2 SVGEGT come from the germline V gene. Between the trimmed V and J ends, which lost 5 bases and 3 bases, there was a span of 14 bases. The CDR3 extends over 14 amino acids. CDR3 in amino acids: CASSRVVGNYEQYF. CDR3 nucleotides: TGTGCCAGCAGTCGCGTGGTTGGGAACTACGAGCAGTACTTC.

This sequence joins TRBV6-5 and TRBJ1-1; D is uncertain. In germline, CDR1 is MNHEY, CDR2 SVGAGI. CDR3 size: 11 residues. The germline V and J ends were trimmed by 8 bases and 1 base, with 5 bases remaining between them. The CDR3 region is CASVQNTEAFF. The CDR3 nucleotides are TGTGCCAGCGTACAGAACACTGAAGCTTTCTTT.

This clonotype was seen repeatedly, ten times or more. This chain connects TRBV12-3 or TRBV12-4 to TRBJ2-5, with D tentatively TRBD1 (5 bases). Trimming removed 3 bases at V and 10 bases at J, with 15 bases between. This CDR3 has 13 residues. The CDR3 reads CASSFETAPGQYF. CDR3 nucleotides: TGTGCCAGCAGTTTTGAGACAGCTCCGGGCCAGTACTTC.

The gene calls are TRBV6-2 or TRBV6-3 and TRBJ1-5; D is unresolved. Trimming left V 5 bases short and J 9 bases short, with 11 bases between. CDR1 MNHEY and CDR2 SVGEGT come from the germline V gene. The CDR3 consists of 12 residues. The CDR3 DNA follows: TGTGCCAGCAGTACCCCGACTGCGCCCCAGCATTTT. It encodes CASSTPTAPQHF.

This clonotype has a handful of counts. J is TRBJ2-3 and V is TRBV3-1; D possibly corresponds to TRBD2 (5 bases). This CDR3 comprises 14 residues. Trimming removed 1 base from V and 0 bases from J, with 5 bases in between. Germline V CDR1 and CDR2: LGHDT, YNNKEL (reference sequence). CDR3 in DNA: TGTGCCAGCAGCCAAGCTAGCAGCACAGATACGCAGTATTTT. Its translation is CASSQASSTDTQYF.

Only a few counts were recorded for this clonotype. The genes are TRBV6-1 and TRBJ1-6, with 8 bases that match TRBD1. Per germline, CDR1 MNHNS and CDR2 SASEGT. CDR3 size: 14 residues. V was clipped by 6 bases and J by 6 bases; unmatched bases: 4. In DNA form, the CDR3 reads TGTGCCAGCAGGACAGGGGAGGGTAATTCACCCCTCCACTTT. This translates into CASRTGEGNSPLHF.

This chain uses TRBV6-6 with TRBJ1-4; D is perhaps TRBD1 (5 bases). Per germline, CDR1 MNHNY and CDR2 SVGAGI (reference sequence). This CDR3 spans 14 amino acids. V gave up 2 bases and J gave up 7 bases, with 11 bases separating them. CDR3 sequence (DNA): TGTGCCAGCAGTTACGGCCCCCAGGGTGAAAAACTGTTTTTT. Its translation: CASSYGPQGEKLFF.

The V call is TRBV18, the J call TRBJ1-2; D uncertain. The CDR3 sequence is 12 residues long. Per germline, CDR1 KGHSH and CDR2 LQKENI. The germline V and J ends were trimmed by 4 bases and 12 bases, with 15 bases remaining between them. The CDR3, as DNA: TGTGCCAGCTCACTTGAAGCATGGAGAAACACCTTC. This encodes CASSLEAWRNTF.

This clonotype was picked up many times. The gene calls are TRBV2 and TRBJ2-3; TRBD1 matches at 7 bases. V trimming: 6 bases; J trimming: 5 bases; junction bases outside the gene matches: 5. Germline V lookup: CDR1 SNHLY, CDR2 FYNNEI. The CDR3 sequence is 13 residues long. CDR3 coding DNA: TGTGCCAGCAGCGGGACAGTCAAAGATACGCAGTATTTT. Translated: CASSGTVKDTQYF.

The chain uses TRBV5-1 and TRBJ2-2; D is possibly TRBD2 (6 bases). The CDR3 has 15 residues. Trimming pared 0 bases from V and 5 bases from J, leaving 11 bases between. Germline V lookup: CDR1 SGHRS, CDR2 YFSETQ. The CDR3 region is CASSLVAGPTGELFF. Here the CDR3 DNA reads TGCGCCAGCAGCTTGGTTGCGGGGCCTACCGGGGAGCTGTTTTTT.

The sample holds a few counts of this clonotype. The V gene is TRBV7-2, the J gene TRBJ1-5; possible D gene TRBD1, 5 bases. The CDR3 is made up of 14 amino acids. Trimming cost V 5 bases and J 7 bases, with 15 bases left between them. Germline V gene data show CDR1 as SGHTA and CDR2 as FQGNSA. The DNA for the CDR3 is TGTGCCAGCAGCCAACAGGTTGGAGGGCAGCCCCAGCATTTT. Its protein product is CASSQQVGGQPQHF.

This clonotype occurred a few times. The J gene is TRBJ1-4, the V gene TRBV5-1; tentative D call: TRBD1 (6 bases). This CDR3 is 15 amino acids long. The V and J ends lost 0 bases and 7 bases respectively, with 13 bases between them. CDR1 is SGHRS and CDR2 is YFSETQ in the germline V gene. CDR3 coding DNA: TGCGCCAGCAGCTTGGTATTGGGGGCCTCTGAAAAACTGTTTTTT. Its protein product is CASSLVLGASEKLFF.

The table lists this clonotype with a few counts. V usage is TRBV12-3 or TRBV12-4 and J usage is TRBJ2-2; no clear D gene. The CDR3 has 13 residues. V dropped 6 bases and J dropped 0 bases, with 5 bases sitting between them. The CDR3: CASRGSNTGELFF. DNA for the CDR3: TGTGCCAGCAGGGGTTCGAACACCGGGGAGCTGTTTTTT.

This clonotype was seen many times. The chain has TRBV28 and TRBJ2-3; 10 bases agree with TRBD2. Germline V gene data show CDR1 as MDHEN and CDR2 as SYDVKM. V was pared by 5 bases and J by 2 bases, with 10 bases of the junction left unmatched. This CDR3 is built from 17 residues. The CDR3 sequence is CASSLRILAGLTDTQYF. The CDR3 DNA reads as TGTGCCAGCAGTCTACGGATACTAGCGGGACTCACAGATACGCAGTATTTT.

The chain uses TRBV20-1 and TRBJ1-4; 10 nucleotides line up with TRBD1. The CDR3 covers 13 residues. Trimming removed 6 bases from V and 7 bases from J; junction bases left unmatched: 5. Germline CDR1 is DFQATT and CDR2 is SNEGSKA (reference sequence). The CDR3 spells CSATRTGGEKLFF. The CDR3 region has the DNA TGCAGTGCAACGAGGACAGGGGGTGAAAAACTGTTTTTT.